The TCR beta chain described here comes from a study of blood T cell repertoires in COVID-19 (dated by TCRdb to the early 2020s). Broadly, across the study: The collaborator samples originated in the United States, Italy and Spain and spanned the acute and convalescent phases of COVID-19. Deeply sampled blood TCRbeta repertoires from subjects exposed to, actively infected with, or recovered from COVID-19 were included in the dataset. The repertoires were released in a freely available public database meant as a resource for research on the immune response to SARS-CoV-2. HLA class I and class II types, where available, came from metadata supplied by the sample provider rather than from assay-based typing. The prospective study material was composed of cDNA or gDNA derived from T cells, B-cell-depleted T cells, or PBMCs. Sample metadata almost always included a de-identified subject ID, COVID-19 status, age in years and sex. The samples were drawn from two sources: the first 160 participants of the ongoing ImmuneRACE study, and 950 to 1,500 subjects contributed by 6 global collaborators.

V is pared back by 1 base and J by 7 bases, with 17 bases lying between the germline termini. The CDR3 runs 15 amino acids, cysteine and phenylalanine included. Here the CDR3 DNA is all that survives: 45 bases in frame from base 1. CDR1 SGHTA and CDR2 FQGNSA are derived from the germline V gene. Comments on this clone: No cognate antigen has been identified for it. Per-nucleotide qualities are absent, and no much larger clonotype sits a single base away.

One collaborating source in Seattle enrolled patients during active infection and followed them longitudinally through the course of disease. Collaborating institutions collected whole blood in K2EDTA tubes following their own protocols. Collaborator samples were shipped for TCRbeta analysis as frozen whole blood, isolated PBMCs, or DNA extracted from either sample type. TCRbeta CDR3 regions were amplified from genomic DNA using the immunoSEQ Assay, a bias-controlled multiplex PCR. Per the source publication's procedure: Within the assay, amplification of reference gene primers was used to estimate how many nucleated cells each sample contained. To quantify the absolute abundance of each unique TCRbeta CDR3 rearrangement, sequence reads were collapsed and filtered. For each sample, productive Simpson clonality was calculated as the square root of Simpson's diversity index across productive rearrangements. Held by TCRdb, this immuneACCESS table contains in-frame sequences only and omits some clones. Under half of the omission traces to an unresolved V gene where checked; the cause of the rest is unknown. V, J and clone size were drawn from that table, and D and trimming were deduced from the DNA. The sample yields 150,000 to 200,000 clones; roughly 80% were counted once. Approximately 8% of the sample rests with the top ten.

What the authors observed across the whole study: The quantity of clinical and demographic metadata differed by source and by participant and was supplied without curation.

Sequencing was done on a sample of peripheral blood. The chain uses TRBV7-2 and TRBJ2-7; the D gene is perhaps TRBD1, on 5 matching bases. This receptor was taken from a woman between 65 and 79 years old with COVID-19, enrolled during active disease. The nucleotides are TGTGCCAGCAGCTTAGTTTCGACAGAAGCTATGGAGCAGTACTTC. It is translated as CASSLVSTEAMEQYF.